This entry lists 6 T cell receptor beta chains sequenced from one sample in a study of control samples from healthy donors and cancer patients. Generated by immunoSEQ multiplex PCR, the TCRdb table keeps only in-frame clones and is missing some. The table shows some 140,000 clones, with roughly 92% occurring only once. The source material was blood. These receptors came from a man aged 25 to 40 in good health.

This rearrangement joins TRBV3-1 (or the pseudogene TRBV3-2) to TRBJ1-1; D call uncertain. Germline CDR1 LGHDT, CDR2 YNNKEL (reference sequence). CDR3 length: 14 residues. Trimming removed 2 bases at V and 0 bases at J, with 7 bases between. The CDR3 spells CASSQKTVNTEAFF. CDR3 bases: TGTGCCAGCAGCCAAAAGACGGTGAACACTGAAGCTTTCTTT.

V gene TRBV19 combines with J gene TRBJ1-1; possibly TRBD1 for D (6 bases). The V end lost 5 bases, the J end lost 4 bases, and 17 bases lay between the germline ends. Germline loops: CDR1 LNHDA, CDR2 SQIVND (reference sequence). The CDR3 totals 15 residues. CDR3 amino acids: CASSFTGGAPTEAFF. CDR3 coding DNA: TGTGCCAGTAGTTTCACCGGGGGCGCCCCCACTGAAGCTTTCTTT.

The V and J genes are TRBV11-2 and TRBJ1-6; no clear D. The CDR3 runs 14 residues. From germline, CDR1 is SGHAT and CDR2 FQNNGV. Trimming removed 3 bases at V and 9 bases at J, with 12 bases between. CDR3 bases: TGTGCCAGCAGCTTTAGGACCCCGGGTTCACCCCTCCACTTT. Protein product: CASSFRTPGSPLHF. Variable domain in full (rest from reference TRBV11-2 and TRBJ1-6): EAGVAQSPRYKIIEKRQSVAFWCNPISGHATLYWYQQILGQGPKLLIQFQNNGVVDDSQLPKDRFSAERLKGVDSTLKIQPAKLEDSAVYLCASSFRTPGSPLHFGNGTRLTVT.

For the CDR3, the DNA is TGCGCCAGCAGTTCGGGGAAGGGTGTAAATGAAGCTTTCTTT. It codes for CASSSGKGVNEAFF. This chain connects TRBV5-1 to TRBJ1-1; D remains ambiguous. The V and J ends lost 5 bases and 7 bases respectively, with 18 bases between them. Germline V gene lookup returns CDR1 SGHRS and CDR2 YFSETQ. The CDR3 is made up of 14 amino acids.

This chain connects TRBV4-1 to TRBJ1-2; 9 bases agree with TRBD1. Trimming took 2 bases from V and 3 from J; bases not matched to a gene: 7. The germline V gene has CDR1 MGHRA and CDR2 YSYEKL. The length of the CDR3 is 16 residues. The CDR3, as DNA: TGCGCCAGCAGCCAAATCAACAGGGGGCCAGACTATGGCTACACCTTC. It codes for CASSQINRGPDYGYTF.

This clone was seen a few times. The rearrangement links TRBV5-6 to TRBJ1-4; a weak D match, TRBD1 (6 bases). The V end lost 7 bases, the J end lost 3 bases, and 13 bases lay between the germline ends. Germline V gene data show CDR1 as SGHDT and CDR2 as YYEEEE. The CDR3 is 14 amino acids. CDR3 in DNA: TGTGCCAGCGCGCGGGGGGCGGCTAATGAAAAACTGTTTTTT. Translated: CASARGAANEKLFF.